The source of this T cell receptor (beta chain) is a study of regulatory T cells in long-lasting Graves disease. The authors built TCR beta libraries using iRepertoire HTBI primers and Arm-PCR of CDR3 regions. TCRdb re-called the multiplex PCR reads with MiXCR, one entry per CDR3 protein. The sample holds about half a million distinct CDR3 sequences, less than 25% seen once. Time point described: persistent/refractory GD, antithyroid drugs over 5 years with positive TRAb. Extracted RNA from PBMCs served as the source of the TCR library. This CDR3 has 16 amino acids. With 4 bases removed from V and 4 bases from J, the gap between germline ends came to 17 bases. CDR1 is SGDLS, CDR2 YYNGEE, per germline.

The source of this sequence is a female donor with Graves disease. V and J are TRBV9 and TRBJ2-2; D is unresolved. Sequenced material: peripheral blood mononuclear cells (PBMCs), taken when the disease was refractory, from a patient treated with antithyroid drugs. CDR3 nucleotides: TGTGCCAGCAGCACTCCCTCCACCCTTGGCACCGGGGAGCTGTTTTTT. It is translated as CASSTPSTLGTGELFF.